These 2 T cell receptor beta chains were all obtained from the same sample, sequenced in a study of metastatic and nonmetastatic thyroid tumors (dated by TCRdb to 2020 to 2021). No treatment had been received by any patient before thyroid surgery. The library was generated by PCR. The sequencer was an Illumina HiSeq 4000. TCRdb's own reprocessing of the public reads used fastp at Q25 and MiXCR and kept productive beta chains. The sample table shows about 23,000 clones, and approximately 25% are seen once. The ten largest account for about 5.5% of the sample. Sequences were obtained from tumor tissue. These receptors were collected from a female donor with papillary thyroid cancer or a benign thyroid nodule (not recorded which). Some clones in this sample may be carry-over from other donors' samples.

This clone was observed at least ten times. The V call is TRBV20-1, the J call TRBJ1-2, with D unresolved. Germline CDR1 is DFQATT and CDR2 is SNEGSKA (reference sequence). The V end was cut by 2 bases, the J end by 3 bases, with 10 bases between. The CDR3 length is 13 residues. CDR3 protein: CSARSQEYYGYTF. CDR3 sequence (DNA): TGCAGTGCTAGATCGCAGGAGTACTATGGCTACACCTTC.

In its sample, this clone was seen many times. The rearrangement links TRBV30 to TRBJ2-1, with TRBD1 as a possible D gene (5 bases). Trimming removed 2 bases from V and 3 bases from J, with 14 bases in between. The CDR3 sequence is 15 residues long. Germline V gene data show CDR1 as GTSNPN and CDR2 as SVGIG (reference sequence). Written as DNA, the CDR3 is TGTGCCTGGAGTCGAATAGCAGGGAACTACAATGAGCAGTTCTTC. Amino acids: CAWSRIAGNYNEQFF.